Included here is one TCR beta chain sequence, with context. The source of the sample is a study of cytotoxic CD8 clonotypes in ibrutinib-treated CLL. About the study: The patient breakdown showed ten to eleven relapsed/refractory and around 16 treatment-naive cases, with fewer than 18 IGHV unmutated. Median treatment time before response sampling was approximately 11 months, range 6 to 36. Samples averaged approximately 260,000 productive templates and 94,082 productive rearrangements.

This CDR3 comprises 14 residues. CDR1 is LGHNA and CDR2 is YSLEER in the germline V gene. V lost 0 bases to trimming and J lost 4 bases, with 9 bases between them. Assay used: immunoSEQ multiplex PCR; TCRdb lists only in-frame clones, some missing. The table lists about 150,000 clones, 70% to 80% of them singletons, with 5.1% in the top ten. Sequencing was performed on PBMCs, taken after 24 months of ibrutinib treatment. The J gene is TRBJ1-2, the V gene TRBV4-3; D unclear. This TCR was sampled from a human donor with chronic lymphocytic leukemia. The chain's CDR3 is CASSQDRTSYGYTF. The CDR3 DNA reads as TGCGCCAGCAGCCAAGACCGCACTTCCTATGGCTACACCTTC.